This T cell receptor (beta chain) originates from a study of blood T cell repertoires in COVID-19. About the study: The United States, Italy and Spain supplied acute and convalescent COVID-19 samples.

This clone came up once. Original processing notes: Researchers report that nucleated cell counts were estimated from reference gene primer amplification. The protocol was immunoSEQ multiplex PCR, while the TCRdb copy is restricted to in-frame clones and leaves out a portion. V and J calls and clone size are as listed in that table; D and trimming were resolved from the DNA. Here the sample spans roughly 240,000 clones, about 88% being singletons. The sample consisted of peripheral blood. This receptor was taken from a man aged 18 to 29 with active or convalescent COVID-19.

DNA for the CDR3: TGTGCCAGCAGTGCCGAAACTAGCGGCCTCAACAATGAGCAGTTCTTC. This sequence encodes CASSAETSGLNNEQFF. The chain recombines TRBV2 with TRBJ2-1; TRBD2 aligns across 8 bases. Unmatched junction bases numbered 10, after V lost 4 bases and J lost 5 bases. The CDR3 length is 16 residues. Germline V CDR1 and CDR2: SNHLY, FYNNEI.